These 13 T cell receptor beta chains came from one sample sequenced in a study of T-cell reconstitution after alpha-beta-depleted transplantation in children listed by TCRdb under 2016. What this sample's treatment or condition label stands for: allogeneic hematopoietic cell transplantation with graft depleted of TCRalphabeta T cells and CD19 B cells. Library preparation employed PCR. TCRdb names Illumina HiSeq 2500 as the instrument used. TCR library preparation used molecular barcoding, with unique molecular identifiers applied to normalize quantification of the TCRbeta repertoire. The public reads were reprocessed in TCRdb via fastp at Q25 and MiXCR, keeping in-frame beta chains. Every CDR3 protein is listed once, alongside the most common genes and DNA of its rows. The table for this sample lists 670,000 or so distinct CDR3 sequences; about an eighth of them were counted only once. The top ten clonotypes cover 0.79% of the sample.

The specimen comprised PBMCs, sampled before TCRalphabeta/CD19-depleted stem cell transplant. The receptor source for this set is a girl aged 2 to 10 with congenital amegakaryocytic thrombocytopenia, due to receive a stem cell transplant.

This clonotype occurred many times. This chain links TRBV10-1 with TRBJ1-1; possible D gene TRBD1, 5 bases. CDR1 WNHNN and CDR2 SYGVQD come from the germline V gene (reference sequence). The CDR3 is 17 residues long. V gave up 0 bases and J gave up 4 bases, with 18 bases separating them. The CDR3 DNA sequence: TGCGCCAGCAGTGAGTCGACGGAGGGGCCCAAGGGCACTGAAGCTTTCTTT. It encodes CASSESTEGPKGTEAFF.

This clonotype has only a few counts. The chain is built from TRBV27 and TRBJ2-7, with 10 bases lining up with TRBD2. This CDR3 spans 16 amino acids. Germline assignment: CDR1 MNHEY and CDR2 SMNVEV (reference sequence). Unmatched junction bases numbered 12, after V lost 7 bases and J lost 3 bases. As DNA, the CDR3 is TGTGCCAGCAACCGAACCGGGACTAGCGATTACTACGAGCAGTACTTC. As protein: CASNRTGTSDYYEQYF.

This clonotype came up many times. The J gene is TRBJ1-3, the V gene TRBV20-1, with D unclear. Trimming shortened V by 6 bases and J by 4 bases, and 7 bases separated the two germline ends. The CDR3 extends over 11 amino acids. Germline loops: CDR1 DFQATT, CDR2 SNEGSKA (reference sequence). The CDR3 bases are TGCAGTGCGGCGGGGGGAAACACCATATATTTT. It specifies CSAAGGNTIYF.

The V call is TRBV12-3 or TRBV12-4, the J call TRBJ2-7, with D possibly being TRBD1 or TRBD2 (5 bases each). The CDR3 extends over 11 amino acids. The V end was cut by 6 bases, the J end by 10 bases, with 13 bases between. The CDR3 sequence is CASREAGQQYF. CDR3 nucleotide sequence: TGTGCCAGCAGGGAGGCAGGACAACAGTACTTC.

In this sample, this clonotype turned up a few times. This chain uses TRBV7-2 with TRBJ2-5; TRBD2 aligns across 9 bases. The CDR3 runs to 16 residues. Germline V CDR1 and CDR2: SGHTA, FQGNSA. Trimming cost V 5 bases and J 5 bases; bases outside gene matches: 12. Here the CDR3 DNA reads TGTGCCAGCAGCCCCTCCGGGGTAGCGGGAGCGGAGACCCAGTACTTC. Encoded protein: CASSPSGVAGAETQYF.

The CDR3 DNA reads TGCGCCAGCAGCACAGGGGACACTGGAAACACCATATATTTT. Its protein is CASSTGDTGNTIYF. The V gene is TRBV5-1, the J gene TRBJ1-3, with TRBD1 identical over 7 bases. CDR1 is SGHRS and CDR2 is YFSETQ in the germline V gene. The junction had 3 bases not matched to a gene; V was cut back by 4 bases and J by 2 bases. The CDR3 length is 14 residues.

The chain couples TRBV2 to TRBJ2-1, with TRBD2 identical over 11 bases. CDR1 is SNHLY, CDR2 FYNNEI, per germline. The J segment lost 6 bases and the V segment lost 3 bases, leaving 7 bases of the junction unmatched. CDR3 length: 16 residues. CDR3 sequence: CASSDWGLADFNEQFF. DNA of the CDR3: TGTGCCAGCAGTGATTGGGGACTAGCGGACTTCAATGAGCAGTTCTTC.

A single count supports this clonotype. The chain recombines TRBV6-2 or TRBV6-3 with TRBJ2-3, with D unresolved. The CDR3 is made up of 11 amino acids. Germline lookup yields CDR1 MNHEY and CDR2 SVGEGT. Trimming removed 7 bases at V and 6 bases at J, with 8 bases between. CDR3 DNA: TGTGCCAGCATAGGTACGGATACGCAGTATTTT. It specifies CASIGTDTQYF.

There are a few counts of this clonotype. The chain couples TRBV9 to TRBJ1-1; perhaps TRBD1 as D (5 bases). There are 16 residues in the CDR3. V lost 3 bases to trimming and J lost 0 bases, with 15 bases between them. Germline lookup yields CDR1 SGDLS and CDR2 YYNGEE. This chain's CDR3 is CASSDPQGMVNTEAFF. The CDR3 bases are TGTGCCAGCAGCGACCCCCAGGGTATGGTGAACACTGAAGCTTTCTTT.

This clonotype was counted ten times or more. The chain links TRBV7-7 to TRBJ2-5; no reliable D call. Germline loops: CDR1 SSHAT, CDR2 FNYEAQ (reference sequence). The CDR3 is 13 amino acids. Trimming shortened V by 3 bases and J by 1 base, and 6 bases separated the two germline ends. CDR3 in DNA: TGTGCCAGCAGCTTCGTCCTCCAAGAGACCCAGTACTTC. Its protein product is CASSFVLQETQYF.

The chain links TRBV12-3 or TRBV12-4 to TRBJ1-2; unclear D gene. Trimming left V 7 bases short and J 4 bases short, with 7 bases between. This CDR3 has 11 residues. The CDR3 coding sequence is TGTGCCAGCACTACCCGCTATGGCTACACCTTC. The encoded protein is CASTTRYGYTF.

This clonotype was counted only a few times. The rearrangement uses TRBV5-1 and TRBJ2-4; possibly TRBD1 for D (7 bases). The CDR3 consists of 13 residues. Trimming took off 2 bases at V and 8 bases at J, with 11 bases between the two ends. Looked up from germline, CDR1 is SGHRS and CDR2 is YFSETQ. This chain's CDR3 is CASSFTGEDIQYF. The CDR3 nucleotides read TGCGCCAGCAGCTTCACAGGGGAGGACATTCAGTACTTC.

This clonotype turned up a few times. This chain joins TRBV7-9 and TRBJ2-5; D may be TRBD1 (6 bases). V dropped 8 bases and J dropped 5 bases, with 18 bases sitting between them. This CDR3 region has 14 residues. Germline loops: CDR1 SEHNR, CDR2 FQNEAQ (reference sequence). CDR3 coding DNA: TGTGCCAGCGCTCAGGGGAGTCGGATGGAGACCCAGTACTTC. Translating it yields CASAQGSRMETQYF.